One sample yielded the 26 T cell receptor beta chains listed below, sequenced in a study of T cells in Graves' hyperthyroidism and ophthalmopathy. RNA transcripts yielded amplified TCR beta CDR3 regions. When the TCR CDR3 underwent first-round RT-PCR, the HTBI primer set was used. One entry per CDR3 protein results from TCRdb running MiXCR on the multiplex PCR reads. The profile shows hundreds of thousands of distinct CDR3 sequences, about 14% of them singletons. The sequencing sample was made of blood. The receptors derive from a woman aged 50 to 65 with Graves' ophthalmopathy.

V usage is TRBV29-1 and J usage is TRBJ1-2; tentatively, D is TRBD1 (6 bases). Between the trimmed V and J ends, which lost 0 bases and 3 bases, there was a span of 14 bases. The germline V gene encodes CDR1 SQVTM and CDR2 ANQGSEA. This CDR3 spans 15 amino acids. The CDR3 nucleotides read TGCAGCGTTGAAGATCCCGGACAGAAGGACTATGGCTACACCTTC. Protein product: CSVEDPGQKDYGYTF.

The sample holds many counts of this clonotype. The chain employs TRBV20-1 and TRBJ2-7; D unresolved. Between the trimmed V and J ends, which lost 4 bases and 7 bases, there was a span of 23 bases. Germline CDR1 is DFQATT and CDR2 is SNEGSKA (reference sequence). The CDR3 length is 15 residues. This CDR3 is CSATVQTGLSNEQYF. CDR3 sequence (DNA): TGCAGTGCTACAGTCCAGACCGGGCTGAGTAATGAGCAGTACTTC.

This clonotype was detected ten times or more. The J gene is TRBJ1-4, the V gene TRBV28, with a possible D match to TRBD1 (5 bases). Germline V CDR1 and CDR2: MDHEN, SYDVKM. The CDR3 is 14 residues long. The V and J ends lost 3 bases and 5 bases respectively, with 10 bases between them. The CDR3 DNA sequence: TGTGCCAGCAGTTTGGGGCAGCCAAATGAAAAACTGTTTTTT. This translates into CASSLGQPNEKLFF. The variable domain in full, completed from reference TRBV28 and TRBJ1-4, reads DVKVTQSSRYLVKRTGEKVFLECVQDMDHENMFWYRQDPGLGLRLIYFSYDVKMKEKGDIPEGYSVSREKKERFSLILESASTNQTSMYLCASSLGQPNEKLFFGSGTQLSVL.

This clonotype has at least ten counts. The V and J genes are TRBV12-3 or TRBV12-4 and TRBJ1-1; possibly TRBD1 for D (5 bases). The CDR3 has 14 residues. The germline V and J ends were trimmed by 5 bases and 4 bases, with 14 bases remaining between them. The CDR3 DNA sequence: TGTGCCAGCAGTAATCACGTCGGGGGCACTGAAGCTTTCTTT. The encoded protein is CASSNHVGGTEAFF.

This clonotype was recorded many times. The CDR3: CASSVGVSNQPQHF. The CDR3 nucleotides read TGTGCCAGCAGCGTAGGCGTGAGCAATCAGCCCCAGCATTTT. The chain couples TRBV9 to TRBJ1-5; D remains ambiguous. The CDR3 has 14 residues. V shed 0 bases and J shed 1 base, with 5 bases lying between them. Germline CDR1 and CDR2: SGDLS and YYNGEE.

This clonotype occurred many times. The genes are TRBV28 and TRBJ2-7, with TRBD1 matching over 9 bases. With V trimmed by 5 bases and J by 1 base, 6 bases remained unmatched. The germline CDR1 and CDR2 sequences are MDHEN and SYDVKM. The CDR3 sequence is 15 residues long. The DNA of the CDR3 is TGTGCCAGCAGTCCGAGGGGGACAGGGTCCTACGAGCAGTACTTC. This encodes CASSPRGTGSYEQYF.

In this sample, this clonotype turned up a few times. This CDR3 is CSARDLRDHTGELFF. The CDR3 DNA sequence: TGCAGTGCTAGAGATCTGAGGGACCACACCGGGGAGCTGTTTTTT. The J gene is TRBJ2-2, the V gene TRBV20-1; either TRBD1 or TRBD2 may supply D (5 bases each). The CDR3 loop spans 15 amino acids. V shed 0 bases and J shed 3 bases, with 11 bases lying between them. Germline-derived CDR1 and CDR2 are DFQATT and SNEGSKA (reference sequence).

In its sample, this clonotype was seen many times. In DNA form, the CDR3 reads TGTGCCAGAAGGAGCGGGAGGAAGACCGGGGAGCTGTTTTTT. Its protein is CARRSGRKTGELFF. The rearrangement joins TRBV2 to TRBJ2-2; 9 nucleotides match TRBD2. The J segment lost 5 bases and the V segment lost 9 bases, leaving 7 bases of the junction unmatched. CDR3 size: 14 residues. Germline V lookup: CDR1 SNHLY, CDR2 FYNNEI. The whole variable domain, filled in from reference TRBV2 and TRBJ2-2, reads EPEVTQTPSHQVTQMGQEVILRCVPISNHLYFYWYRQILGQKVEFLVSFYNNEISEKSEIFDDQFSVERPDGSNFTLKIRSTKLEDSAMYFCARRSGRKTGELFFGEGSRLTVL.

This clonotype has a handful of counts. V gene TRBV4-3 combines with J gene TRBJ1-2; D is unclear. The CDR3 contains 14 residues. The ends were cut back, 4 bases at V and 1 base at J, with 10 bases in the middle. Germline assignment: CDR1 LGHNA and CDR2 YSLEER. DNA of the CDR3: TGCGCCAGCAGCCCCGGTCGGGATAACTATGGCTACACCTTC. Its translation: CASSPGRDNYGYTF.

The chain joins TRBV24-1 to TRBJ2-3; perhaps TRBD2 as D (5 bases). V shed 4 bases and J shed 0 bases, with 13 bases lying between them. The V gene's germline CDR1 is KGHDR and CDR2 SFDVKD. The CDR3 is 16 residues long. The CDR3 region has the DNA TGTGCCACCAGTGAGGCGCTAGCAGCAAGCACAGATACGCAGTATTTT. As protein: CATSEALAASTDTQYF.

This clonotype was detected ten times or more. The V call is TRBV15, the J call TRBJ2-5; TRBD1 is a possible D gene (6 bases). Germline assignment: CDR1 LNHNV and CDR2 YYDKDF (reference sequence). CDR3 size: 17 residues. The V end was cut by 0 bases, the J end by 4 bases, with 18 bases between. CDR3 nucleotides: TGTGCCACCAGCAGAGACTTCATACAGGGTCGTTCAGAGACCCAGTACTTC. This gives the protein CATSRDFIQGRSETQYF.

The chain joins TRBV19 to TRBJ2-1; D is perhaps TRBD1 (6 bases). V gave up 3 bases and J gave up 9 bases, with 12 bases separating them. Germline values: CDR1 LNHDA, CDR2 SQIVND (reference sequence). The CDR3 contains 13 residues. CDR3 bases: TGTGCCAGTAGTATCACGACAGGTCTTGAGCAGTTCTTC. It yields the protein CASSITTGLEQFF. Complete variable domain (other parts from reference TRBV19 and TRBJ2-1): DGGITQSPKYLFRKEGQNVTLSCEQNLNHDAMYWYRQDPGQGLRLIYYSQIVNDFQKGDIAEGYSVSREKKESFPLTVTSAQKNPTAFYLCASSITTGLEQFFGPGTRLTVL.

This clonotype was found many times. The gene calls are TRBV2 and TRBJ1-6; the D gene is possibly TRBD1 (6 bases). V lost 4 bases to trimming and J lost 7 bases, with 8 bases between them. Per the germline V gene, CDR1 is SNHLY and CDR2 is FYNNEI. CDR3 length equals 13 residues. In DNA, the CDR3 is TGTGCCAGCAGTGCACAGGGCAATTCACCCCTCCACTTT. Protein product: CASSAQGNSPLHF.

The rearrangement joins TRBV14 to TRBJ2-3, with D possibly matching TRBD2 (6 bases). The CDR3 length is 17 residues. Germline CDR1 reads SGHDN; CDR2 reads FVKESK. Trimming cost V 4 bases and J 0 bases, with 17 bases left between them. Here the CDR3 DNA reads TGTGCCAGCAGCCCACCCTTCGGACTACCCAGCACAGATACGCAGTATTTT. Protein product: CASSPPFGLPSTDTQYF.

Many counts were recorded for this clonotype. CDR3 sequence reads: CAWSVQGNTEAFF. CDR3 DNA: TGTGCCTGGAGTGTACAAGGGAACACTGAAGCTTTCTTT. The chain joins TRBV30 to TRBJ1-1; no reliable D call. The V end lost 0 bases, the J end lost 1 base, and 6 bases lay between the germline ends. Germline CDR1 is GTSNPN and CDR2 is SVGIG (reference sequence). The CDR3 length is 13 residues. Full variable domain (outside the CDR3, taken from reference TRBV30 and TRBJ1-1): SQTIHQWPATLVQPVGSPLSLECTVEGTSNPNLYWYRQAAGRGLQLLFYSVGIGQISSEVPQNLSASRPQDRQFILSSKKLLLSDSGFYLCAWSVQGNTEAFFGQGTRLTVV.

J is TRBJ2-1 and V is TRBV13, with 12 bases matching TRBD2. Germline V gives CDR1 PRHDT, CDR2 FYEKMQ (reference sequence). V shed 5 bases and J 6 bases; nucleotides not matched to a gene: 5. The CDR3 has 15 residues. CDR3 protein: CASSPASGRANEQFF. The CDR3 DNA follows: TGTGCCAGCAGCCCCGCTAGCGGGAGGGCCAATGAGCAGTTCTTC. The variable domain in full, completed from reference TRBV13 and TRBJ2-1, reads AAGVIQSPRHLIKEKRETATLKCYPIPRHDTVYWYQQGPGQDPQFLISFYEKMQSDKGSIPDRFSAQQFSDYHSELNMSSLELGDSALYFCASSPASGRANEQFFGPGTRLTVL.

The CDR3 here is CASRGGVLSYEQYF. The DNA for the CDR3 is TGTGCCTCTAGGGGGGGAGTGCTCTCCTACGAGCAGTACTTC. The chain couples TRBV28 to TRBJ2-7, with D possibly matching TRBD2 (7 bases). The CDR3 contains 14 residues. Germline CDR1 reads MDHEN; CDR2 reads SYDVKM. The V end was cut by 11 bases, the J end by 0 bases, with 17 bases between. Full variable domain (outside the CDR3, taken from reference TRBV28 and TRBJ2-7): DVKVTQSSRYLVKRTGEKVFLECVQDMDHENMFWYRQDPGLGLRLIYFSYDVKMKEKGDIPEGYSVSREKKERFSLILESASTNQTSMYLCASRGGVLSYEQYFGPGTRLTVT.

This clonotype was seen many times. This chain connects TRBV7-2 to TRBJ2-7, with D unclear. CDR3 size: 12 residues. The germline V gene has CDR1 SGHTA and CDR2 FQGNSA. V was cut by 5 bases and J by 6 bases, with 11 bases left in between. The CDR3 reads CASSTAGREQYF. CDR3 in DNA: TGTGCCAGCAGCACAGCAGGACGCGAGCAGTACTTC.

This clonotype appeared many times. The V and J genes are TRBV7-8 and TRBJ2-5; D possibly uses TRBD1 or TRBD2 (5 bases each). Germline CDR1 SGHVS, CDR2 FQNEAQ. CDR3 length equals 17 residues. Trimming stripped 5 bases from V and 2 bases from J, with 21 bases between. CDR3 in amino acids: CASSHHLGRDPQETQYF. The DNA for the CDR3 is TGTGCCAGCAGCCATCATCTGGGCAGGGACCCTCAAGAGACCCAGTACTTC. Full variable domain (rest looked up from reference TRBV7-8 and TRBJ2-5): GAGVSQSPRYKVAKRGQDVALRCDPISGHVSLFWYQQALGQGPEFLTYFQNEAQLDKSGLPSDRFFAERPEGSVSTLKIQRTQQEDSAVYLCASSHHLGRDPQETQYFGPGTRLLVL.

This clonotype came up many times. V gene TRBV10-3 combines with J gene TRBJ2-1, with a weak D call TRBD2 (5 bases). The CDR3 totals 14 residues. In germline, CDR1 is ENHRY, CDR2 SYGVKD. V lost 6 bases, J lost 8 bases, and 17 bases lay in between. CDR3: CAIRERETSDEQFF. CDR3 sequence (DNA): TGTGCCATCAGAGAGAGGGAGACTTCGGATGAGCAGTTCTTC.

With respect to this clonotype: One end of the junction varies from germline; a read error may be responsible. The chain employs TRBV2 and TRBJ2-5, with TRBD2 as a possible D gene (6 bases). The V gene's germline CDR1 is SNHLY and CDR2 FYNNEI. CDR3 length: 13 amino acids. The CDR3, as DNA: TGTGCCAGCAGTGGGAGTAGCCGGGAGACCCGGTACTTC. Translated: CASSGSSRETRYF.

This CDR3 reads CASSLDPQAAEAFF. In DNA form, the CDR3 reads TGCGCCAGCAGCCTAGACCCTCAGGCCGCTGAAGCTTTCTTT. The genes are TRBV4-1 and TRBJ1-1; D call uncertain. The CDR3 covers 14 residues. Trimming left V 4 bases short and J 6 bases short, with 15 bases between. Germline V gene sequence: CDR1 MGHRA, CDR2 YSYEKL.

This clonotype was detected many times. The chain joins TRBV27 to TRBJ2-5, with 10 bases that match TRBD2. J gave up 4 bases and V 4 bases, and 12 bases lay outside the gene matches. The CDR3 runs to 17 residues. Germline values: CDR1 MNHEY, CDR2 SMNVEV (reference sequence). DNA for the CDR3: TGTGCCAGCAGTTCGCCGGGGGGGACTAGCGTGGGAGAGACCCAGTACTTC. Residues: CASSSPGGTSVGETQYF.

The J gene is TRBJ2-7, the V gene TRBV4-3; D not resolved. The germline V and J ends were trimmed by 0 bases and 6 bases, with 9 bases remaining between them. This CDR3 contains 13 residues. CDR1 is LGHNA, CDR2 YSLEER, per germline. Written as DNA, the CDR3 is TGCGCCAGCAGCCAAGATCTTCTCTCCGAGCAGTACGTC. This translates into CASSQDLLSEQYV.

This clonotype was detected a few times. The chain has TRBV24-1 and TRBJ2-1, with D possibly TRBD2 on 6 matching bases. The CDR3 is 15 residues long. The germline V gene encodes CDR1 KGHDR and CDR2 SFDVKD. V was trimmed by 5 bases and J by 7 bases, leaving 17 bases between them. CDR3 protein: CATSAAGSSTNEQFF. CDR3 DNA: TGTGCCACCAGTGCCGCGGGATCCTCTACAAATGAGCAGTTCTTC.

This clonotype was picked up many times. The V call is TRBV7-2, the J call TRBJ2-1; TRBD2 matches at 10 bases. This CDR3 comprises 17 residues. Germline V gene data show CDR1 as SGHTA and CDR2 as FQGNSA. V gave up 5 bases and J gave up 5 bases; unmatched junction bases: 12. The CDR3 bases are TGTGCCAGCAGCCCCCAACCGCCTAGCGGGAGTAACAATGAGCAGTTCTTC. Translating it yields CASSPQPPSGSNNEQFF.